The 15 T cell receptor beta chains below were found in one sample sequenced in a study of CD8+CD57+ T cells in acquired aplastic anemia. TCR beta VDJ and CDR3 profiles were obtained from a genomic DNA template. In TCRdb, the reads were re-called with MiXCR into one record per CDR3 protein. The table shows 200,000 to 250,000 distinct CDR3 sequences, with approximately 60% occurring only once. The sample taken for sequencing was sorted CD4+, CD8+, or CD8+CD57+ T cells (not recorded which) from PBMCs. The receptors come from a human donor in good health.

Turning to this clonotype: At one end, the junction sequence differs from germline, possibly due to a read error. This chain's CDR3 is CASSPSPNTEAFF. The CDR3 DNA follows: TGTGCTAGCAGCCCGTCTCCGAACACTGAAGCTTTCTTT. The genes are TRBV7-7 and TRBJ1-1; no clear D. This CDR3 region has 13 residues. The V gene's germline CDR1 is SSHAT and CDR2 FNYEAQ (reference sequence).

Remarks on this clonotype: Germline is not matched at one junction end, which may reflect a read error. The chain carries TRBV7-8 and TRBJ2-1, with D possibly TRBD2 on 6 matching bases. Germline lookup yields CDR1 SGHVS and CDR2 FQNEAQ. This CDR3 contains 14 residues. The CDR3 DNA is TGTGCCAGCAACCCGGAGGGCCACCGAAATGAGCAGTGCTTC. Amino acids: CASNPEGHRNEQCF.

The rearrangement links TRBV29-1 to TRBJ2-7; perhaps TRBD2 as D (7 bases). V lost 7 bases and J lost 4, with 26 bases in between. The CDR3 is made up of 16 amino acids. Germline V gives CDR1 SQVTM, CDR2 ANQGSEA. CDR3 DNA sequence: TGCAGCGCTGTGGGGGGGGGTGGGGGGGCGGGTTACGAGCAGTACTTC. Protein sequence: CSAVGGGGGAGYEQYF.

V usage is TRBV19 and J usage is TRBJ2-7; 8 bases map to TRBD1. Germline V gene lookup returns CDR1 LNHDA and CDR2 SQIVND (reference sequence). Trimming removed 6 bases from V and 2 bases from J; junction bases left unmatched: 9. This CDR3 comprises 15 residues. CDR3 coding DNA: TGTGCCAGTAGCGGGCGGACAGGGCCCACCTACGAGCAGTACTTC. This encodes CASSGRTGPTYEQYF.

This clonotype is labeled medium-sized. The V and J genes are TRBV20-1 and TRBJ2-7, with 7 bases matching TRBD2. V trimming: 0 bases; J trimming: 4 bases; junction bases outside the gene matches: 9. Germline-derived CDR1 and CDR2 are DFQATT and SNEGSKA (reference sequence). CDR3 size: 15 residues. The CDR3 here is CSAREERLAGYEQYF. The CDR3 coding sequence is TGCAGTGCTAGAGAGGAGAGACTAGCCGGTTACGAGCAGTACTTC.

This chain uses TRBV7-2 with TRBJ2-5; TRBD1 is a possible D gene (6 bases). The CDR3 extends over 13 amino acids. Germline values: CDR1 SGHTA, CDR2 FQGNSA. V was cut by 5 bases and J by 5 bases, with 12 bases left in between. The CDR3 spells CASSPQGQETQYF. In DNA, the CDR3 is TGTGCCAGCAGCCCACAGGGTCAGGAGACCCAGTACTTC.

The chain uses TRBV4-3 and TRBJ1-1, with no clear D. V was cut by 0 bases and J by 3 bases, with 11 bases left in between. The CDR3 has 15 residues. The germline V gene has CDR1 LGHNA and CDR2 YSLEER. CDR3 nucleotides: TGCGCCAGCAGCCAAGATCTGGCGGCTTACACTGAAGCTTTCTTT. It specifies CASSQDLAAYTEAFF.

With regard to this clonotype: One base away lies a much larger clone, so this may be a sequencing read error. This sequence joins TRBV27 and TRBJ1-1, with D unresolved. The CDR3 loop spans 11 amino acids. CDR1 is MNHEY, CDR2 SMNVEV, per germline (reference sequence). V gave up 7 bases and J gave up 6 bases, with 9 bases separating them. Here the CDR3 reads CASTMGSEAFF. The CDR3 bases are TGTGCCAGCACTATGGGCTCTGAAGCTTTCTTT.

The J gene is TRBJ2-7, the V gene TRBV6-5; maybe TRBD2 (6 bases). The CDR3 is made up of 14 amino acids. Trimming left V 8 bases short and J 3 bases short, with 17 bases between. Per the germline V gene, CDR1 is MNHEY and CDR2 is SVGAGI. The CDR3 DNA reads TGTGCCAGCCGAATGCGGGAACTCGACTACGAGCAGTACTTC. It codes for CASRMRELDYEQYF.

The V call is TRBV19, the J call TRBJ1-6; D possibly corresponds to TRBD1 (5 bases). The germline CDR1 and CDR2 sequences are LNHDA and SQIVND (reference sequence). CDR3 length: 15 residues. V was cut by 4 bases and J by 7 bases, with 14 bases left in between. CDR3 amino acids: CASSKDKGANSPLHF. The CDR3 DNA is TGTGCCAGTAGTAAGGACAAGGGAGCGAATTCACCCCTCCACTTT.

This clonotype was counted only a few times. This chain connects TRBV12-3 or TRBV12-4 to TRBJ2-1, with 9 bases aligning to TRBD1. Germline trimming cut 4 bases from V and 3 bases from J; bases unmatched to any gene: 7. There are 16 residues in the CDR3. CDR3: CASSSAQGADYNEQFF. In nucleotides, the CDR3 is TGTGCCAGCAGTTCGGCACAGGGGGCCGACTACAATGAGCAGTTCTTC.

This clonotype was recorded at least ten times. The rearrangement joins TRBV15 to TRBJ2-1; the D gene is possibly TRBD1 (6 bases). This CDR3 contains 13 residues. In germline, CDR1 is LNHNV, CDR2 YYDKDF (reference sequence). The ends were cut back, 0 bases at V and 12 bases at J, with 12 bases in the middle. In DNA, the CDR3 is TGTGCCACCAGCAGAGACAGGGGTTGGGGGCAGTTCTTC. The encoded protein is CATSRDRGWGQFF.

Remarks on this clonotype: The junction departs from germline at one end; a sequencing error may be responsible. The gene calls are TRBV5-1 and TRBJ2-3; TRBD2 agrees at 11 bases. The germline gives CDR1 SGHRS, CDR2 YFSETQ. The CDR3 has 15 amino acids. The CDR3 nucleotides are TGTGCCAGCAGCCTGGGACTAGCGGTCACAGATACGCAGTATTTT. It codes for CASSLGLAVTDTQYF.

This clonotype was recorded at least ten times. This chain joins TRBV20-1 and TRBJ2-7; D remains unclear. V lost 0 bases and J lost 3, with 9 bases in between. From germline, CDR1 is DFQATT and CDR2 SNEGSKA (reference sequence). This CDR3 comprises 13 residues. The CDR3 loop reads CSARDAADYEQYF. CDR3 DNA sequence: TGCAGTGCTAGAGATGCGGCAGACTACGAGCAGTACTTC.

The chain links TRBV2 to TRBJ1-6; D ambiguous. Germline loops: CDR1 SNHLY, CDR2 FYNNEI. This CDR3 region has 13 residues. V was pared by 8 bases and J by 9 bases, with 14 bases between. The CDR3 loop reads CASLGEQGSPLHF. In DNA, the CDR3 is TGTGCCAGCCTCGGGGAGCAAGGTTCACCCCTCCACTTT.